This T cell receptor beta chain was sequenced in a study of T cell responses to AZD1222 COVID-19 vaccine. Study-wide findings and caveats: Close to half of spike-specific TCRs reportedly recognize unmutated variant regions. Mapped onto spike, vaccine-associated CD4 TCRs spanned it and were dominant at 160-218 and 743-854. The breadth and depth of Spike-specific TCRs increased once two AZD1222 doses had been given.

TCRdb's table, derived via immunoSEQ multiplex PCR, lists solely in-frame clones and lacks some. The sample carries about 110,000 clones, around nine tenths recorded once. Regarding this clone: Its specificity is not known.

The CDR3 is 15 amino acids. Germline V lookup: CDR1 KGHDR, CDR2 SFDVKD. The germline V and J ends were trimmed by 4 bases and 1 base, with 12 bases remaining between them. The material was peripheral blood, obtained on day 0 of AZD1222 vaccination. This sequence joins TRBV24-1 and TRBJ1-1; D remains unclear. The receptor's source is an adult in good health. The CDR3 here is CATSDPKRENTEAFF. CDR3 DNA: TGTGCCACCAGTGACCCCAAGCGGGAGAACACTGAAGCTTTCTTT.